These 22 T cell receptor beta chains came from one sample sequenced in a study of vaccination and CD4 T cells after COVID-19. No antigen has been assigned to these receptors. Cultured CD4+ T cell DNA underwent sequencing with the Oncomine TCR Beta short-read assay. TCRdb reprocessed the PCR reads via MiXCR and lists one record per CDR3 protein. The sample lists about 2,200 distinct CDR3 sequences, roughly 50% occurring once. Noted treatment: roughly ten-day PBMC culture with coronavirus spike peptide pools or control peptides (ViraFEST assay). Ahead of the COVID-19 pandemic (2011-2018), the CD4+ T cells of the unexposed donor were collected. Sequencing was performed on CD4+ T cells from blood, cultured in vitro. The receptors originated from a human donor in good health.

Only a few counts were recorded for this clonotype. The chain couples TRBV20-1 to TRBJ2-5, with unresolved D. Germline values: CDR1 DFQATT, CDR2 SNEGSKA (reference sequence). Trimming stripped 2 bases from V and 0 bases from J, with 7 bases between. The CDR3 has 13 residues. The CDR3 DNA follows: TGCAGTGCTAGAACCCTAGACCAAGAGACCCAGTACTTC. Protein: CSARTLDQETQYF.

This chain uses TRBV29-1 with TRBJ1-2; D not certain. Deletions cut 4 bases from V and 0 bases from J, with 15 bases between. Germline CDR1 and CDR2: SQVTM and ANQGSEA. The CDR3 runs 15 residues. In DNA, the CDR3 is TGCAGCGTTGTCAGTCGGGGAAGAACTAACTATGGCTACACCTTC. Protein product: CSVVSRGRTNYGYTF.

This clonotype was detected a few times. For the CDR3, the DNA is TGTGCCAGCAGTTACTCGCGGTCACCCCTCCACTTT. Translating it yields CASSYSRSPLHF. The chain carries TRBV6-2 or TRBV6-3 and TRBJ1-6; D is unclear. The CDR3 length is 12 residues. V gave up 0 bases and J gave up 10 bases, with 4 bases separating them. CDR1 is MNHEY, CDR2 SVGEGT, per germline.

This clonotype has only a few counts. This chain joins TRBV7-2 and TRBJ1-1; no firm D call. The germline CDR1 and CDR2 sequences are SGHTA and FQGNSA. This CDR3 comprises 13 residues. The V end lost 1 base, the J end lost 3 bases, and 6 bases lay between the germline ends. CDR3 sequence reads: CASSLGWDTEAFF. The CDR3 DNA is TGTGCCAGCAGCTTAGGGTGGGACACTGAAGCTTTCTTT.

This clonotype was detected a few times. J is TRBJ2-6 and V is TRBV2, with 9 positions matching TRBD1. The CDR3 sequence is 17 residues long. The junction had 6 bases not matched to a gene; V was cut back by 6 bases and J by 0 bases. The germline CDR1 and CDR2 sequences are SNHLY and FYNNEI. The CDR3 reads CASRGGQGTSGANVLTF. CDR3 nucleotides: TGTGCCAGCAGGGGAGGACAGGGGACCTCTGGGGCCAACGTCCTGACTTTC.

The table lists this clonotype with a few counts. The rearrangement links TRBV6-1 to TRBJ1-6, with D unclear. From germline, CDR1 is MNHNS and CDR2 SASEGT. The CDR3 sequence is 16 residues long. Trimming cost V 9 bases and J 3 bases, with 18 bases left between them. CDR3 protein: CASSDRPTIYNSPLHF. CDR3 bases: TGTGCCAGTTCGGATAGACCGACGATCTATAATTCACCCCTCCACTTT.

The chain couples TRBV5-5 to TRBJ1-2, with 8 bases aligning to TRBD1. The CDR3 is 14 amino acids. Trimming at V came to 4 bases and at J to 2 bases, leaving 4 bases not matched to a gene. Germline V lookup: CDR1 SGHKS, CDR2 YYEKEE (reference sequence). DNA of the CDR3: TGTGCCAGCAGCATGGACAGGGAGAACTATGGCTACACCTTC. Its translation: CASSMDRENYGYTF.

CDR3 amino acids: CASSPGGGTYEQYF. The CDR3 nucleotides read TGCGCCAGCAGCCCTGGGGGGGGGACCTACGAGCAGTACTTC. The V and J genes are TRBV5-1 and TRBJ2-7; 7 bases match TRBD2. CDR1 is SGHRS, CDR2 YFSETQ, per germline. Trimming cost V 4 bases and J 2 bases; bases outside gene matches: 6. This CDR3 contains 14 residues.

This clonotype was recorded only once. This chain joins TRBV20-1 and TRBJ1-1; possibly TRBD1 for D (6 bases). CDR3 length: 15 residues. Germline assignment: CDR1 DFQATT and CDR2 SNEGSKA (reference sequence). The CDR3 loop reads CRLPGRGYSNTEAFF. As DNA, the CDR3 is TGCAGGCTCCCAGGAAGGGGGTACTCGAACACTGAAGCTTTCTTT.

In its sample, this clonotype was seen a few times. The gene calls are TRBV15 and TRBJ2-2; D is undetermined. Germline V gives CDR1 LNHNV, CDR2 YYDKDF (reference sequence). This CDR3 region has 14 residues. V lost 8 bases to trimming and J lost 2 bases, with 12 bases between them. The CDR3 DNA is TGTGCCACCGAGCGACAAGCAAACACCGGGGAGCTGTTTTTT. Translation gives CATERQANTGELFF.

This clonotype was observed a handful of times. The CDR3 sequence is CASRPGTGARGEQFF. DNA of the CDR3: TGTGCCAGCAGGCCTGGGACAGGGGCCAGGGGTGAGCAGTTCTTC. V and J are TRBV7-3 and TRBJ2-1; 10 nucleotides align to TRBD1. The junction had 11 bases not matched to a gene; V was cut back by 6 bases and J by 9 bases. The length of the CDR3 is 15 residues. CDR1 is SGHTA, CDR2 FQGTGA, per germline.

The V gene is TRBV4-1, the J gene TRBJ2-5; 11 positions agree with TRBD2. V lost 4 bases, J lost 1 base, and 5 bases stayed unmatched. The CDR3 has 16 residues. In germline, CDR1 is MGHRA, CDR2 YSYEKL. The CDR3 protein is CASSRTGLAAQETQYF. In DNA, the CDR3 is TGCGCCAGCAGCCGAACGGGACTAGCGGCCCAAGAGACCCAGTACTTC.

The chain uses TRBV28 and TRBJ2-5, with TRBD2 matching 14 bases. The CDR3 has 19 residues. V dropped 6 bases and J dropped 1; count of bases not matched to a gene: 13. The germline V gene encodes CDR1 MDHEN and CDR2 SYDVKM. The CDR3: CASRLNPGLAGARQETQYF. The CDR3 nucleotides read TGTGCCAGCAGACTGAACCCGGGACTAGCGGGAGCCCGCCAAGAGACCCAGTACTTC.

The CDR3 protein is CASSEIGKEYQPQHF. The DNA of the CDR3 is TGTGCCAGCAGTGAAATAGGGAAGGAGTATCAGCCCCAGCATTTT. V usage is TRBV6-1 and J usage is TRBJ1-5; D not resolved. The V gene lost 2 bases and the J gene lost 5 bases, with 13 bases spanning the gap. Germline lookup yields CDR1 MNHNS and CDR2 SASEGT. The CDR3 is 15 residues long.

This clonotype was recorded a few times. This sequence joins TRBV7-2 and TRBJ2-7, with TRBD1 matching over 9 bases. CDR3 length: 15 residues. V lost 6 bases to trimming and J lost 2 bases; unmatched junction nucleotides: 8. The germline CDR1 and CDR2 sequences are SGHTA and FQGNSA. CDR3 region: CASSIQGQGPYEQYF. The CDR3 bases are TGTGCCAGCAGTATACAGGGACAGGGCCCCTACGAGCAGTACTTC.

The J gene is TRBJ1-2, the V gene TRBV7-2; 7 bases are shared with TRBD1. Per the germline V gene, CDR1 is SGHTA and CDR2 is FQGNSA. This CDR3 has 14 amino acids. Unmatched junction bases numbered 6, after V lost 4 bases and J lost 4 bases. Here the CDR3 reads CASSYTGDSYGYTF. In DNA form, the CDR3 reads TGTGCCAGCAGCTATACAGGGGATAGCTATGGCTACACCTTC.

The chain uses TRBV20-1 and TRBJ1-2; D is perhaps TRBD1 (5 bases). Trimming removed 6 bases at V and 6 bases at J, with 14 bases between. Germline V CDR1 and CDR2: DFQATT, SNEGSKA (reference sequence). CDR3 length: 12 amino acids. This CDR3 is CSASLGGNGYTF. DNA of the CDR3: TGCAGTGCCTCCTTGGGGGGAAATGGCTACACCTTC.

The V call is TRBV7-3, the J call TRBJ1-2; no firm D call. Deletions cut 1 base from V and 6 bases from J, with 9 bases between. The germline CDR1 and CDR2 sequences are SGHTA and FQGTGA. The CDR3 loop spans 13 amino acids. CDR3 sequence: CASSLSLGDGYTF. DNA of the CDR3: TGTGCCAGCAGCTTAAGTCTTGGGGATGGCTACACCTTC. The complete variable domain, with remaining parts taken from reference TRBV7-3 and TRBJ1-2, reads GAGVSQTPSNKVTEKGKYVELRCDPISGHTALYWYRQSLGQGPEFLIYFQGTGAADDSGLPNDRFFAVRPEGSVSTLKIQRTERGDSAVYLCASSLSLGDGYTFGSGTRLTVV.

V gene TRBV20-1 combines with J gene TRBJ2-7; weak D call: TRBD2 (5 bases). There are 17 residues in the CDR3. From germline, CDR1 is DFQATT and CDR2 SNEGSKA (reference sequence). V shed 0 bases and J shed 3 bases, with 21 bases lying between them. The CDR3 nucleotides are TGCAGTGCTAGAGATCCGGGAAACGGAGGCGGATTCTACGAGCAGTACTTC. Residues: CSARDPGNGGGFYEQYF.

The J gene is TRBJ2-3, the V gene TRBV7-9; 11 bases are a match to TRBD1. The CDR3 spans 17 residues. Trimming at V came to 5 bases and at J to 2 bases, leaving 9 bases not matched to a gene. Germline CDR1 and CDR2: SEHNR and FQNEAQ (reference sequence). CDR3 amino acids: CASSLLWDRGFTDTQYF. The CDR3 DNA sequence: TGTGCCAGCAGCCTCCTGTGGGACAGGGGGTTCACAGATACGCAGTATTTT.

This clonotype was seen a handful of times. The V and J genes are TRBV6-1 and TRBJ2-7; TRBD2 aligns across 14 bases. The V gene end was trimmed by 6 bases and the J gene end by 3 bases; junction bases not matched to a gene: 4. Germline V gene sequence: CDR1 MNHNS, CDR2 SASEGT. The CDR3 is 15 amino acids. The CDR3 bases are TGTGCCAGCAGCTTGGGACTAGCGGGGGACTACGAGCAGTACTTC. Translating it yields CASSLGLAGDYEQYF.

This chain joins TRBV4-2 and TRBJ2-6; D not resolved. The CDR3 has 16 amino acids. From germline, CDR1 is LGHNA and CDR2 YNFKEQ. Trimming took off 0 bases at V and 0 bases at J, with 6 bases between the two ends. CDR3 sequence: CASSQDLGSGANVLTF. In nucleotides, the CDR3 is TGTGCCAGCAGCCAAGATCTAGGCTCTGGGGCCAACGTCCTGACTTTC.